The 5 T cell receptor beta chains in this list originate from one sample, sequenced in a study of blood T cell repertoires in COVID-19. TCRdb's table, derived via immunoSEQ multiplex PCR, lists solely in-frame clones and lacks some. Here the sample spans 20,000 to 25,000 clones, about 89% being singletons. Sequencing used peripheral blood. These receptors all stem from a woman in her 70s with active COVID-19.

The J gene is TRBJ2-3, the V gene TRBV2; 8 bases align to TRBD1. Germline trimming cut 3 bases from V and 3 bases from J; bases unmatched to any gene: 2. The length of the CDR3 is 14 residues. Per germline, CDR1 SNHLY and CDR2 FYNNEI. DNA for the CDR3: TGTGCCAGCAGTGATCAGGGGGCTACAGATACGCAGTATTTT. Translated, it gives CASSDQGATDTQYF.

The V call is TRBV25-1, the J call TRBJ2-5, with D maybe TRBD2 (6 bases). The CDR3 extends over 15 amino acids. Trimming shortened V by 8 bases and J by 0 bases, and 16 bases separated the two germline ends. Germline-derived CDR1 and CDR2 are MGHDK and SYGVNS. Here the CDR3 DNA reads TGTGCCAGCTCACGGGGTGGAGGGTACCAAGAGACCCAGTACTTC. Its translation: CASSRGGGYQETQYF.

This clone was counted once. The rearrangement uses TRBV5-1 and TRBJ2-7; no definite D call. Looked up from germline, CDR1 is SGHRS and CDR2 is YFSETQ. The CDR3 extends over 14 amino acids. Trimming pared 0 bases from V and 0 bases from J, leaving 7 bases between. CDR3 loop: CASSLGGSSYEQYF. DNA of the CDR3: TGCGCCAGCAGCTTGGGCGGCAGCTCCTACGAGCAGTACTTC.

The V and J genes are TRBV19 and TRBJ2-1, with 9 bases aligning to TRBD1. The CDR3 has 15 amino acids. The V and J ends lost 7 bases and 7 bases, in that order; junction bases with no gene match: 11. CDR1 is LNHDA, CDR2 SQIVND, per germline (reference sequence). The CDR3 nucleotides read TGTGCCAGTACCCCCTCGGGGACAGGGTGGAATGAGCAGTTCTTC. Translated: CASTPSGTGWNEQFF.

The count of this clone is one. The chain carries TRBV13 and TRBJ2-1, with 9 bases identical to TRBD2. There are 16 residues in the CDR3. V lost 0 bases and J lost 3; bases outside the gene matches: 3. Germline V CDR1 and CDR2: PRHDT, FYEKMQ (reference sequence). The CDR3: CASSLGRGGYYNEQFF. CDR3 DNA: TGTGCCAGCAGCTTAGGGCGGGGGGGTTACTACAATGAGCAGTTCTTC.